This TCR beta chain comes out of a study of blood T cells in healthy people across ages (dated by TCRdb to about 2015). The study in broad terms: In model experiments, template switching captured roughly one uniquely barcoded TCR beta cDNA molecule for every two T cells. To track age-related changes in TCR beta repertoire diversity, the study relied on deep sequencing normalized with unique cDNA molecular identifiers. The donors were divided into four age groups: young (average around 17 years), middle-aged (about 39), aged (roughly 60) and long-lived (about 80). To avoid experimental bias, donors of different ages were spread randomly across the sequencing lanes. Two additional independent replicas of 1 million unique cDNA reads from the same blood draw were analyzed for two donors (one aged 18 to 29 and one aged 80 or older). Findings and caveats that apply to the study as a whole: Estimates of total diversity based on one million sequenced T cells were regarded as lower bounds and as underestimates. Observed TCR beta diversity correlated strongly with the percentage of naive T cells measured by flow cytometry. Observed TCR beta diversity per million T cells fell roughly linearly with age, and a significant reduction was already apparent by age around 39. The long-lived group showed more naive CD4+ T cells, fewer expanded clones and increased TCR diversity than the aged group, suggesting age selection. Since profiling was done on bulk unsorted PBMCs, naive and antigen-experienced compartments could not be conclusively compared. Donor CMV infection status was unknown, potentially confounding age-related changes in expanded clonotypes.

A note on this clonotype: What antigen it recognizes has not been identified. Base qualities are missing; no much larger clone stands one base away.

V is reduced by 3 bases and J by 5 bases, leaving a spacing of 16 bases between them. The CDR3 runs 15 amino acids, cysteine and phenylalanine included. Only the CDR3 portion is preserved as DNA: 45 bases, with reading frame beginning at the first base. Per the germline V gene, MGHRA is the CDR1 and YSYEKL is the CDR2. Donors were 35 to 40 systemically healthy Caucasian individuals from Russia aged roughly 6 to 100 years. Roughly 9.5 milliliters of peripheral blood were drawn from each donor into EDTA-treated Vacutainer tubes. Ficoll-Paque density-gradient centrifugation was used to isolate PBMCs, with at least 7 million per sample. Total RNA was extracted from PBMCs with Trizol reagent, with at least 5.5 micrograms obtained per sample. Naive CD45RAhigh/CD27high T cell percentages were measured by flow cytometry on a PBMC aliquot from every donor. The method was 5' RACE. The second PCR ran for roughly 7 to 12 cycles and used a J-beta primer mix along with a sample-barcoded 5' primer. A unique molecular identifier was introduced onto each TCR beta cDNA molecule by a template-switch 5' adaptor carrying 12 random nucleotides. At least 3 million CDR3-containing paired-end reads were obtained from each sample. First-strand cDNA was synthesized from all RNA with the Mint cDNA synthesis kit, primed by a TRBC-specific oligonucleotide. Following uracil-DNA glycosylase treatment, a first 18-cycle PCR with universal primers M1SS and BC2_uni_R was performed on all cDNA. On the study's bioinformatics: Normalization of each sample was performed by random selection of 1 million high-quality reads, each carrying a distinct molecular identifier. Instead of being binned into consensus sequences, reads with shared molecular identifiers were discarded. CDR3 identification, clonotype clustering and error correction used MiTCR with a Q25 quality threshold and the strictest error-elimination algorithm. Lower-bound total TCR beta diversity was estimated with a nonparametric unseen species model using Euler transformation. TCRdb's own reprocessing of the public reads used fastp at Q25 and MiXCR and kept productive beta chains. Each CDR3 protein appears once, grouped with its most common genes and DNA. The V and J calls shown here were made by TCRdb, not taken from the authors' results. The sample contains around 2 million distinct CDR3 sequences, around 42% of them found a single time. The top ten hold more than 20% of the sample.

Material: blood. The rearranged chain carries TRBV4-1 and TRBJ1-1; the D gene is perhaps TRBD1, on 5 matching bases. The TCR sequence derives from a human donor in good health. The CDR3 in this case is CASSQPHRGFTEAFF. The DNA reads TGCGCCAGCAGCCAGCCTCACCGGGGGTTTACTGAAGCTTTCTTT.